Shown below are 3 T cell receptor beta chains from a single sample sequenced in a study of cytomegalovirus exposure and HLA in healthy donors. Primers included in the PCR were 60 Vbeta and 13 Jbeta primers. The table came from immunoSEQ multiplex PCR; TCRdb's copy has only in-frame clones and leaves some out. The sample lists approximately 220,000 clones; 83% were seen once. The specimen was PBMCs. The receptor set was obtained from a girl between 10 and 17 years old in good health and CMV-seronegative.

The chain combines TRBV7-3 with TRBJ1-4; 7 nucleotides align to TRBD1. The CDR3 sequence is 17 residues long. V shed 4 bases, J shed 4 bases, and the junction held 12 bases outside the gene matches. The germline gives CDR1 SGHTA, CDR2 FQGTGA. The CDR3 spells CASSSRPGGQYNEKLFF. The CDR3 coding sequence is TGTGCCAGCAGCTCCCGCCCTGGGGGACAGTATAATGAAAAACTGTTTTTT.

CDR3 residues: CAWSWGDTGELFF. For the CDR3, the DNA is TGTGCCTGGTCCTGGGGGGACACCGGGGAGCTGTTTTTT. This chain links TRBV30 with TRBJ2-2, with D perhaps TRBD2 (6 bases). The CDR3 length is 13 residues. Trimming cost V 5 bases and J 3 bases, with 10 bases left between them. Looked up from germline, CDR1 is GTSNPN and CDR2 is SVGIG (reference sequence).

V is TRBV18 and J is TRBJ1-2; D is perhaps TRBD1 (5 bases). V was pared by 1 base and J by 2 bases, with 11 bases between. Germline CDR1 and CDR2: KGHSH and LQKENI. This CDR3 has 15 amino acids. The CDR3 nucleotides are TGTGCCAGCTCACCACTGGAGGGGCCAAACTATGGCTACACCTTC. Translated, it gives CASSPLEGPNYGYTF.